This T cell receptor (beta chain) was recorded in a study of spatial heterogeneity in lung cancer. The time point here: sample taken at primary tumor resection. TCRdb redid the calling of the 5' RACE reads with MiXCR, one entry per CDR3 protein. The sample includes about 23,000 distinct CDR3 sequences, approximately 4.6% of them seen just once. Losses at the gene ends were 4 bases for V and 7 bases for J; bases not matched to a gene: 6. The CDR3 extends over 14 amino acids. This clonotype has ten or more counts. This chain links TRBV12-3 or TRBV12-4 with TRBJ1-4; TRBD1 aligns across 7 bases. The sequence was collected from a male donor with early-stage non-small cell lung cancer. Sequences were derived from PBMCs, sampled at surgery. The CDR3 DNA is TGTGCCAGCAGTTCCGACAGGGACGGTGAAAAACTGTTTTTT. It translates to CASSSDRDGEKLFF.